The TCR beta chain under discussion was sequenced for a study of OX40 agonist ivuxolimab in advanced cancers. With respect to the entire study: Ivuxolimab was an agonistic, fully human IgG2 monoclonal antibody directed against OX40 (CD134), a costimulatory receptor. Partial responses occurred in three dose-escalation patients: two with cutaneous melanoma and one with hepatocellular carcinoma. Intravenous ivuxolimab was administered to patients every 2 weeks at six dose levels: 0.01, 0.1, 0.3, 1.5, 3 and 10 mg/kg. Prior anti-PD-1, anti-PD-L1 or anti-CTLA-4 therapy was permitted, and approximately 42% of dose-escalation patients had received checkpoint inhibitors. The monotherapy dose-escalation portion (N ≈ 50 patients) of the phase I ivuxolimab trial is reported in the paper. The dose-escalation cohort was 80% to 90% male with a mean age of approximately 60 years, ranging from roughly 20 to 80. Among the roughly 50 dose-escalation patients, around 19 had hepatocellular carcinoma, roughly 15 melanoma, 9 renal cell carcinoma and 9 head and neck cancer. The point of sequencing TCRbeta in the periphery was to test whether ivuxolimab changed TCR sequence diversity and drove clonal T-cell expansion.

Patients with a history of autoimmune disease or receiving systemic immunosuppression were excluded from the trial. Peripheral blood for TCR sequencing was collected from all dose cohorts at baseline, on cycle 4 day 1, and on cycle 7 day 1. Samples were obtained from an open-label, multicenter, first-in-human phase I dose-escalation trial of ivuxolimab. Adults with locally advanced or metastatic melanoma, renal cell, hepatocellular, or head and neck squamous cell carcinoma were enrolled in the trial. Before TCR sequencing, CD4+ T cells and CD8+ T cells from peripheral blood were sorted into separate populations. For sequencing of the TCRbeta CDR3 region, genomic DNA was extracted from the sorted cells. The immunoSEQ Assay was used for sequencing of TCRbeta CDR3 regions. Not all clones reach the TCRdb copy of this immuneACCESS table, which keeps in-frame sequences only. Checked studies attribute under half of the gap to unresolved V genes and leave the rest unexplained. In this sample the table shows tens of thousands of clones, 70% to 80% of which occur a single time. The top ten clonotypes cover 1.5% to 2% of the sample.

Summary of the overall study and its limitations: After ivuxolimab, CD8+ T cells had more expanded clones than CD4+ T cells on average. In partial responders in the 0.1-3.0 mg/kg groups, normalized peripheral clonal expansion was found to be among the lowest, especially among CD8+ T cells. Low levels of normalized T-cell clonal expansion were also seen in some patients who did not respond. Antigen specificity was not determined for the clonally expanded peripheral T cells. At doses from 0.1 to 3.0 mg/kg, clonal expansion was seen in both CD4+ and CD8+ blood T cells between baseline and week 6.

CDR1 and CDR2, looked up from the germline V gene, are SGHRS and YFSETQ. The CDR3, from cysteine to phenylalanine, totals 15 residues. The sequence is cut down to CDR3 DNA, 45 bases in frame from base 1. V loses 0 bases of germline sequence and J loses 4 bases, and the interval between the two ends is 13 bases. This clone was found many times. Its antigen target is currently unknown. Base qualities are not recorded, but no much larger clone differs from it by a single base. Other DNA variants within this sample encode the same CDR3. The chain was built from TRBV5-1 and TRBJ1-2; a tentative D call is TRBD1 (6 bases match). Source: CD4+ or CD8+ T cells sorted from blood, taken in a trial of the OX40 agonist ivuxolimab. This TCR was sampled from an adult with an advanced solid tumor such as melanoma, head and neck, liver or kidney cancer. In nucleotides, the sequence is TGCGCCAGCAGCTTGGGTGTGGGGGGCGCCTATGGCTACACCTTC. This encodes CASSLGVGGAYGYTF.